The 16 T cell receptor beta chains in this list originate from one sample, sequenced in a study of untreated major depressive disorder. Notes on the study in general: CD4+ T cells from depressed patients used TRBV05-01 (Vbeta 5.1) more often than controls.

Here immunoSEQ multiplex PCR was the method, and the copy in TCRdb shows in-frame clones only, minus some. Among about 19,000 clones listed, more than 90% were seen once. These receptors' antigens are unknown. The sample consisted of CD4+ T cells from PBMCs. Receptor source: a middle-aged woman with major depressive disorder.

The gene calls are TRBV6-5 and TRBJ1-3, with TRBD1 matching 8 bases. Per the germline V gene, CDR1 is MNHEY and CDR2 is SVGAGI. J lost 4 bases, V lost 4 bases, and 9 bases had no gene match. The CDR3 contains 16 residues. The CDR3 sequence is CASSSFGQGIGNTIYF. CDR3 coding DNA: TGTGCCAGCAGTTCCTTCGGACAGGGTATAGGAAACACCATATATTTT.

Notes on this clone: One end of the junction varies from germline; a read error may be responsible. The chain carries TRBV7-7 and TRBJ1-4; 9 bases fit TRBD1. The CDR3 is 13 amino acids. Looked up from germline, CDR1 is SSHAT and CDR2 is FNYEAQ (reference sequence). DNA for the CDR3: TGTGCTAGCAGCCTGGACAGGGGTGAAAAACTGTTTTTT. Translated: CASSLDRGEKLFF.

As concerns this clone: Compared with germline, one end of the junction differs, possibly owing to a read error. The chain is built from TRBV11-2 and TRBJ1-3; tentatively, D is TRBD1 (5 bases). The CDR3 is 16 residues long. The germline CDR1 and CDR2 sequences are SGHAT and FQNNGV. In nucleotides, the CDR3 is TGTGCGAGCACAGTCCAGGGTGGTAGTACTGGAAACACCATATATTTT. Translated: CASTVQGGSTGNTIYF.

V usage is TRBV10-3 and J usage is TRBJ2-1; no definite D call. In germline, CDR1 is ENHRY, CDR2 SYGVKD. This CDR3 region has 11 residues. Between the trimmed V and J ends, which lost 6 bases and 6 bases, there was a span of 6 bases. The CDR3 loop reads CAISALNEQFF. The CDR3 DNA is TGTGCCATCAGCGCCCTCAATGAGCAGTTCTTC.

This chain links TRBV7-3 with TRBJ2-2; the D is unclear. This CDR3 is built from 13 residues. CDR1 and CDR2 (germline): SGHTA, FQGTGA. With 3 bases removed from V and 6 bases from J, the gap between germline ends came to 8 bases. The CDR3 region is CASSLSAAGELFF. The CDR3 nucleotides read TGTGCCAGCAGCTTGAGCGCAGCCGGGGAGCTGTTTTTT.

Notes on this clone: One end of the junction fails to match germline, which may point to a read error. The gene calls are TRBV2 and TRBJ1-1, with a weak D call TRBD1 (5 bases). CDR1 SNHLY and CDR2 FYNNEI come from the germline V gene. This CDR3 is 16 amino acids long. Here the CDR3 DNA reads TGTGCCAGTACAATCGAAGGTCGGTCAGGGAACGCTGAAGCTTTCTTT. It encodes CASTIEGRSGNAEAFF.

CDR3 sequence: CATSRAVLFFNEQFF. The CDR3 DNA sequence: TGTGCCACCAGCAGAGCGGTGTTGTTTTTCAATGAGCAGTTCTTC. The J gene is TRBJ2-1, the V gene TRBV15; unclear D gene. Germline assignment: CDR1 LNHNV and CDR2 YYDKDF (reference sequence). With 1 base removed from V and 6 bases from J, the gap between germline ends came to 13 bases. This CDR3 is 15 amino acids long.

CDR3 sequence reads: CASSLERTAGGRYEQFF. CDR3 nucleotides: TGTGCCAGCAGTTTAGAAAGAACGGCGGGAGGAAGATATGAGCAGTTCTTC. V usage is TRBV27 and J usage is TRBJ2-1, with 8 bases lining up with TRBD2. This CDR3 comprises 17 residues. Germline trimming cut 2 bases from V and 8 bases from J; bases unmatched to any gene: 14. CDR1 and CDR2 from the germline V gene are MNHEY and SMNVEV (reference sequence).

The CDR3 DNA reads as TGCAGCTTTACGGGGCAGGTGAACACAGATACGCAGTATTTT. It encodes CSFTGQVNTDTQYF. V is TRBV29-1 and J is TRBJ2-3, with D perhaps being TRBD1 or TRBD2 (5 bases each). V was pared by 8 bases and J by 2 bases, with 17 bases between. Germline lookup yields CDR1 SQVTM and CDR2 ANQGSEA. The CDR3 covers 14 residues.

The V call is TRBV6-5, the J call TRBJ1-4; D remains unclear. Germline CDR1 and CDR2: MNHEY and SVGAGI. The CDR3 has 15 residues. Trimming took off 5 bases at V and 3 bases at J, with 13 bases between the two ends. The DNA of the CDR3 is TGTGCCAGCAGTCGTCGAGCGGCTCCTAATGAAAAACTGTTTTTT. Protein product: CASSRRAAPNEKLFF.

The chain employs TRBV6-1 and TRBJ1-5; possibly TRBD1 for D (6 bases). This CDR3 comprises 15 residues. Germline CDR1 reads MNHNS; CDR2 reads SASEGT. V was pared by 8 bases and J by 1 base, with 15 bases between. The CDR3 protein is CASLGGTRSNQPQHF. CDR3 DNA: TGTGCCAGCCTTGGGGGGACAAGGAGCAATCAGCCCCAGCATTTT.

This clone appeared a few times. The rearrangement uses TRBV2 and TRBJ1-2; 7 bases align to TRBD1. Germline V CDR1 and CDR2: SNHLY, FYNNEI. CDR3 length: 13 residues. Trimming cost V 6 bases and J 8 bases; bases outside gene matches: 9. The CDR3 nucleotides are TGTGCCAGCAGCTTCGACAGGGTGAGAGGCTACACCTTC. Its protein product is CASSFDRVRGYTF.

J is TRBJ1-2 and V is TRBV30; D is unclear. This CDR3 has 14 amino acids. V was cut by 2 bases and J by 3 bases, with 13 bases left in between. Germline lookup yields CDR1 GTSNPN and CDR2 SVGIG (reference sequence). The CDR3 region is CAWSPRQMDYGYTF. For the CDR3, the DNA is TGTGCCTGGAGTCCCCGCCAGATGGACTATGGCTACACCTTC.

The chain uses TRBV7-2 and TRBJ1-1; D remains ambiguous. Per germline, CDR1 SGHTA and CDR2 FQGNSA. V was trimmed by 3 bases and J by 11 bases, leaving 16 bases between them. The CDR3 runs 13 residues. This chain's CDR3 is CASSFSSRSSAFF. CDR3 DNA sequence: TGTGCCAGCAGCTTTTCCTCGAGAAGTAGCGCTTTCTTT.

This clone showed up just once. J is TRBJ1-4 and V is TRBV9; TRBD1 matches at 7 bases. Trimming removed 0 bases from V and 8 bases from J; junction bases left unmatched: 4. Per germline, CDR1 SGDLS and CDR2 YYNGEE. The CDR3 runs 14 residues. DNA of the CDR3: TGTGCCAGCAGCGTAGATAACAGGGGAGAAAAACTGTTTTTT. It specifies CASSVDNRGEKLFF.

The J gene is TRBJ2-1, the V gene TRBV11-2, with 10 positions matching TRBD2. The V and J ends lost 2 bases and 0 bases, in that order; junction bases with no gene match: 7. Per the germline V gene, CDR1 is SGHAT and CDR2 is FQNNGV. This CDR3 contains 18 residues. CDR3: CASSLLAGDYSSYNEQFF. The CDR3 DNA follows: TGTGCCAGCAGCTTACTAGCGGGGGATTATAGCTCCTACAATGAGCAGTTCTTC.